The 20 T cell receptor beta chains below come from one sample, sequenced in a study of cytomegalovirus exposure and HLA in healthy donors. In the PCR, 60 Vbeta and 13 Jbeta primers were used. Some clones are missing from TCRdb's copy, which holds only in-frame ones; the method was immunoSEQ multiplex PCR. The repertoire holds some 200,000 clones, with approximately 81% as singletons. Input material: PBMCs. The receptors stem from a man in his forties or fifties in good health and CMV-seronegative.

A few counts support this clone. Other DNA sequences in this specimen translate into the identical CDR3. The V call is TRBV5-1, the J call TRBJ2-1; 7 positions match TRBD2. Germline CDR1 and CDR2: SGHRS and YFSETQ. V dropped 0 bases and J dropped 4; count of bases not matched to a gene: 4. The CDR3 loop spans 15 amino acids. The CDR3 spells CASSLEQRGYNEQFF. Here the CDR3 DNA reads TGCGCCAGCAGCTTGGAGCAGCGGGGTTACAATGAGCAGTTCTTC.

V usage is TRBV19 and J usage is TRBJ2-2, with 7 bases that match TRBD2. Germline V gives CDR1 LNHDA, CDR2 SQIVND (reference sequence). This CDR3 contains 15 residues. Trimming removed 9 bases from V and 1 base from J; junction bases left unmatched: 8. In DNA form, the CDR3 reads TGTGCCAGCCGCCTGGGGGGGGTGAACACCGGGGAGCTGTTTTTT. Translated, it gives CASRLGGVNTGELFF.

The gene calls are TRBV7-9 and TRBJ1-2; D not resolved. V was trimmed by 5 bases and J by 5 bases, leaving 21 bases between them. The CDR3 runs to 16 residues. Germline CDR1 is SEHNR and CDR2 is FQNEAQ (reference sequence). The CDR3, as DNA: TGTGCCAGCAGCCGAACCGACTACTCTTTGGTATATGGCTACACCTTC. Amino acid sequence: CASSRTDYSLVYGYTF. Filled out from reference TRBV7-9 and TRBJ1-2, the complete variable domain reads DTGVSQNPRHKITKRGQNVTFRCDPISEHNRLYWYRQTLGQGPEFLTYFQNEAQLEKSRLLSDRFSAERPKGSFSTLEIQRTEQGDSAMYLCASSRTDYSLVYGYTFGSGTRLTVV.

This chain connects TRBV28 to TRBJ1-2; 7 bases map to TRBD1. CDR1 and CDR2 from the germline V gene are MDHEN and SYDVKM. Germline trimming cut 5 bases from V and 4 bases from J; bases unmatched to any gene: 4. The CDR3 spans 13 residues. The CDR3, as DNA: TGTGCCAGCAGTCGGGGACAGACCTATGGCTACACCTTC. It specifies CASSRGQTYGYTF.

V gene TRBV6-5 combines with J gene TRBJ2-3; D is unclear. This CDR3 comprises 15 residues. Trimming cost V 0 bases and J 2 bases, with 9 bases left between them. Germline V CDR1 and CDR2: MNHEY, SVGAGI. This CDR3 is CASSYSLSPTDTQYF. Here the CDR3 DNA reads TGTGCCAGCAGTTACTCTCTAAGCCCCACAGATACGCAGTATTTT.

The chain carries TRBV12-5 and TRBJ2-3; 9 bases line up with TRBD2. Germline CDR1 and CDR2: LGHNT and FRNRAP. This CDR3 has 19 residues. V was clipped by 5 bases and J by 0 bases; unmatched bases: 15. CDR3 sequence: CASGPFEPRLAASTDTQYF. The DNA of the CDR3 is TGTGCTAGTGGTCCATTCGAACCCCGACTAGCGGCTAGCACAGATACGCAGTATTTT.

The chain employs TRBV4-2 and TRBJ2-5; tentative D call: TRBD2 (6 bases). Germline values: CDR1 LGHNA, CDR2 YNFKEQ. V was cut by 4 bases and J by 5 bases, with 17 bases left in between. This CDR3 has 15 residues. The CDR3 loop is CASSRGDQEGETQYF. CDR3 DNA: TGTGCCAGCAGCCGCGGGGACCAAGAAGGGGAGACCCAGTACTTC.

The CDR3: CASSFGQGYTEAFF. The CDR3 DNA reads TGTGCCAGCAGCTTCGGACAGGGGTACACTGAAGCTTTCTTT. The chain links TRBV7-6 to TRBJ1-1; 9 bases match TRBD1. The CDR3 runs to 14 residues. Losses at the gene ends were 3 bases for V and 3 bases for J; bases not matched to a gene: 2. Germline CDR1 SGHVS, CDR2 FNYEAQ.

V and J are TRBV9 and TRBJ2-2, with D tentatively TRBD1 (5 bases). The germline V gene encodes CDR1 SGDLS and CDR2 YYNGEE. Trimming shortened V by 2 bases and J by 6 bases, and 11 bases separated the two germline ends. This CDR3 spans 14 amino acids. The CDR3 DNA reads TGTGCCAGCAGCGTGGGCAGGGTATCCGGGGAGCTGTTTTTT. Translated: CASSVGRVSGELFF.

The table lists this clone with a few counts. V and J are TRBV11-2 and TRBJ2-7; a weak D match, TRBD1 (5 bases). The CDR3 is 16 amino acids. The V end was cut by 0 bases, the J end by 6 bases, with 18 bases between. Germline V gene sequence: CDR1 SGHAT, CDR2 FQNNGV. CDR3 loop: CASSLDYGRTTGEQYF. Written as DNA, the CDR3 is TGTGCCAGCAGCTTAGATTACGGCCGAACTACAGGCGAGCAGTACTTC.

V and J are TRBV19 and TRBJ2-7; D may be TRBD2 (7 bases). This CDR3 has 14 amino acids. V lost 6 bases, J lost 2 bases, and 14 bases lay in between. Germline V gene sequence: CDR1 LNHDA, CDR2 SQIVND (reference sequence). The CDR3 is CASRPGGTTYEQYF. CDR3 sequence (DNA): TGTGCCAGTAGACCGGGGGGCACCACCTACGAGCAGTACTTC.

The rearrangement uses TRBV2 and TRBJ1-3; the match to TRBD1 covers 7 bases. Trimming at V came to 6 bases and at J to 6 bases, leaving 5 bases not matched to a gene. The CDR3 runs 13 residues. Germline CDR1 is SNHLY and CDR2 is FYNNEI. CDR3 region: CASSWDRANTIYF. Here the CDR3 DNA reads TGTGCCAGCAGCTGGGACAGAGCAAACACCATATATTTT.

This chain links TRBV2 with TRBJ2-3, with TRBD2 matching 13 bases. This CDR3 contains 17 residues. With V trimmed by 6 bases and J by 4 bases, 10 bases remained unmatched. Per germline, CDR1 SNHLY and CDR2 FYNNEI. The DNA of the CDR3 is TGTGCCAGCAGCCGAACTAGCGGGGGGGCAGACGCAGATACGCAGTATTTT. It yields the protein CASSRTSGGADADTQYF.

This chain uses TRBV6-5 with TRBJ1-1, with D perhaps TRBD1 (6 bases). Germline V gene lookup returns CDR1 MNHEY and CDR2 SVGAGI. The CDR3 runs to 15 residues. Trimming stripped 6 bases from V and 4 bases from J, with 18 bases between. CDR3 DNA: TGTGCCAGCAGACTGTCTGAAACAGGGCCCACTGAAGCTTTCTTT. As protein: CASRLSETGPTEAFF.

V gene TRBV9 combines with J gene TRBJ2-5, with TRBD1 matching over 7 bases. V was pared by 4 bases and J by 1 base, with 4 bases of the junction left unmatched. The CDR3 has 14 residues. Germline V gene sequence: CDR1 SGDLS, CDR2 YYNGEE. The CDR3: CASSSGQIQETQYF. Written as DNA, the CDR3 is TGTGCCAGCAGCTCGGGACAGATCCAAGAGACCCAGTACTTC.

This chain connects TRBV10-1 to TRBJ2-7, with D perhaps matching TRBD1 (5 bases). V was cut by 2 bases and J by 2 bases, with 13 bases left in between. The CDR3 is 15 residues long. In germline, CDR1 is WNHNN, CDR2 SYGVQD (reference sequence). The CDR3 loop reads CASSEGHLGTYEQYF. In DNA form, the CDR3 reads TGCGCCAGCAGTGAGGGACACCTAGGAACCTACGAGCAGTACTTC.

The chain couples TRBV5-4 to TRBJ2-7; 8 bases fit TRBD2. The trim removed 7 bases at V and 5 bases at J, leaving 8 bases unmatched. Looked up from germline, CDR1 is SGHNT and CDR2 is YYREEE (reference sequence). The CDR3 is 13 amino acids. The CDR3 nucleotides are TGTGCCAGCGGACCCCGGGGGGGCCACGAGCAGTACTTC. Residues: CASGPRGGHEQYF.

The chain is built from TRBV6-5 and TRBJ2-3; 13 bases fit TRBD2. The length of the CDR3 is 13 residues. After removal of 5 bases from V and 10 bases from J, the junction contained 3 bases not matched to a gene. Germline V gives CDR1 MNHEY, CDR2 SVGAGI. CDR3 nucleotides: TGTGCCAGCAGTCGGACTAGCGGGGGCCCGCAGTATTTT. It specifies CASSRTSGGPQYF.

The chain uses TRBV6-5 and TRBJ2-5; D uncertain. V lost 6 bases, J lost 1 base, and 9 bases lay in between. Germline V CDR1 and CDR2: MNHEY, SVGAGI. The CDR3 totals 13 residues. This CDR3 is CASRTRAQETQYF. The CDR3 coding sequence is TGTGCCAGCAGGACACGAGCCCAAGAGACCCAGTACTTC.

This chain uses TRBV4-1 with TRBJ1-5, with D possibly being TRBD1 (5 bases). CDR3 length: 14 residues. Trimming cost V 3 bases and J 0 bases, with 6 bases left between them. Germline V lookup: CDR1 MGHRA, CDR2 YSYEKL. As DNA, the CDR3 is TGCGCCAGCAGCCATGACAGTAGCAATCAGCCCCAGCATTTT. Translating gives CASSHDSSNQPQHF.